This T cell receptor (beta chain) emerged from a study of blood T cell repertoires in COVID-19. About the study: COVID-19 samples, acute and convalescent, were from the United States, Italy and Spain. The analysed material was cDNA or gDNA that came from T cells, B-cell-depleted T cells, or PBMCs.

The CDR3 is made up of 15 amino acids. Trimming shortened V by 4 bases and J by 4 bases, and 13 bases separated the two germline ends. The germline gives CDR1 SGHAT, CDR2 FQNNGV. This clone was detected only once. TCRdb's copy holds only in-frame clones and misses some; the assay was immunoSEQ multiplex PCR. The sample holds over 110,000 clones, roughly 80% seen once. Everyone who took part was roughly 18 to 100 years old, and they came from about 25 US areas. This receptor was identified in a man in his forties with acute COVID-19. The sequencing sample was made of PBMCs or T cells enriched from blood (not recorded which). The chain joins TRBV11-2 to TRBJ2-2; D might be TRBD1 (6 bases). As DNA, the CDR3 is TGTGCCAGCAGCTCCGGCGCAGGGGTCACCGGGGAGCTGTTTTTT. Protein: CASSSGAGVTGELFF.